These T cell receptor beta chains were read from a single sample in a study of shared clonotypes between healthy human individuals. Profiled with immunoSEQ multiplex PCR; TCRdb holds only in-frame clones, not every one. This sample has roughly 1,000,000 clones, with 75% to 85% found just once. The sample taken for sequencing was memory CD4+ T cells from PBMCs. These TCRs come from a man aged 18 to 29 in good health. Some clones in this sample may be carry-over from other donors' samples. Both conserved end residues are part of each CDR3. Fields, in order: J gene, clone size, D gene, CDR3 length, V gene, CDR3 DNA, CDR3 protein. D genes are given only for firm matches. The size field is filled for only some rows; it gives once, few, many or a size class.

TRBJ2-1	-	-	14	TRBV11-2	TGTGCCAGCAGCTTACAGGGCGGCTACAATGAGCAGTTCTTC	CASSLQGGYNEQFF
TRBJ2-7	-	-	13	TRBV7-9	TGTGCCAGCAGCCTGGCCAACTCCTACGAGCAGTACTTC	CASSLANSYEQYF
TRBJ1-5	-	TRBD1	14	TRBV18	TGTGCCAGCTCCCGGGGACAGGCTAATCAGCCCCAGCATTTT	CASSRGQANQPQHF
TRBJ2-7	few	-	13	TRBV6-1	TGTGCCAGCGAGACAGGTTGGGCGCGCGAGCAGTACTTC	CASETGWAREQYF
TRBJ2-7	-	TRBD2	16	TRBV11-2	TGTGCCAGCAGCTCCCGAGTTAGCGGGAGCGCGTACGAGCAGTACTTC	CASSSRVSGSAYEQYF
TRBJ1-4	-	TRBD1	15	TRBV7-9	TGTGCCAGCAGCTTTGGGACAGGGAGGGATGAAAAACTGTTTTTT	CASSFGTGRDEKLFF
TRBJ2-5	-	-	13	TRBV10-2	TGCGCCAGCAGTGGGGGGGATTCGGAGACCCAGTACTTC	CASSGGDSETQYF
TRBJ1-1	few	-	17	TRBV7-9	TGTGCCAGCAGCTTAGGGGCGTTGGGGCGTCCGAACACTGAAGCTTTCTTT	CASSLGALGRPNTEAFF
TRBJ2-1	-	TRBD2	20	TRBV4-2	TGTGCCAGCAGCCCACTACCAGGGACTAGCGGGAGGGCTTGGTACAATGAGCAGTTCTTC	CASSPLPGTSGRAWYNEQFF
TRBJ2-7	-	-	14	TRBV5-1	TGCGCCAGCAGCTTGCCACAGGATAACTACGAGCAGTACTTC	CASSLPQDNYEQYF
TRBJ2-7	-	TRBD2	17	TRBV5-1	TGCGCCAGCAGCTTGGTTTCTCTCCGGCTAGCGGATTACGAGCAGTACTTC	CASSLVSLRLADYEQYF
TRBJ2-1	-	-	14	TRBV18	TGTGCCAGCTCACCGGGTTCACTGGACAATGAGCAGTTCTTC	CASSPGSLDNEQFF
TRBJ2-7	-	-	15	TRBV10-2	TGCGCCAGCAGTTTTGCCCCGGACGGTACCTACGAGCAGTACTTC	CASSFAPDGTYEQYF
TRBJ2-1	-	TRBD2	16	TRBV4-3	TGCGCCAGCAGCCAAGATCTAGCGGGACCCTACAATGAGCAGTTCTTC	CASSQDLAGPYNEQFF
TRBJ2-7	-	-	12	TRBV11-3	TGTGCCAGGGACGAGGGGGGATACGAGCAGTACTTC	CARDEGGYEQYF
TRBJ2-2	-	TRBD2	16	TRBV2	TGTGCCAGCAGTGCGCTACGGGGGGTCCTTTCCGGGGAGCTGTTTTTT	CASSALRGVLSGELFF
TRBJ2-1	-	-	13	TRBV6-1	TGTGCCAGCAGAACAGACATGGCCAATGAGCAGTTCTTC	CASRTDMANEQFF
TRBJ1-1	once	-	11	TRBV2	TGTGCCAGCAGGGGGGGGGCCGGAGCTTTCTTT	CASRGGAGAFF
TRBJ1-3	-	-	12	TRBV6-1	TGTGCCAGCACCGAGGGGGGAAACACCATATATTTT	CASTEGGNTIYF
TRBJ2-3	-	TRBD2	14	TRBV5-4	TGTGCCAGCAGCGACCGGGGGGGCGCAGATACGCAGTATTTT	CASSDRGGADTQYF
TRBJ1-5	-	TRBD1	15	TRBV28	TGTGCCAGCACCCCCGGGACAGGGGTTGCTCAGCCCCAGCATTTT	CASTPGTGVAQPQHF
TRBJ2-2	-	-	15	TRBV4-2	TGTGCCAGCAGCCAAGATGATGGGGGAGTTGTGGAGCTGTTTTTT	CASSQDDGGVVELFF
TRBJ1-1	-	-	14	TRBV18	TGTGCCAGCTCACCACCCACAGGCGGCCGCGAAGCTTTCTTT	CASSPPTGGREAFF
TRBJ2-7	-	-	14	TRBV11-2	TGTGCCAGCAGCCCTCAATCCGCCCCCTACGAGCAGTACTTC	CASSPQSAPYEQYF
TRBJ2-5	many	TRBD2	16	TRBV25-1	TGTGCCAGCAGTTTGCAATGGGGAGGGGTCAAGGAGACCCAGTACTTC	CASSLQWGGVKETQYF
TRBJ2-6	-	-	15	TRBV18	TGTGCCAGCTCGCCAGGGACAACCGGGGCCAACGTCCTGACTTTC	CASSPGTTGANVLTF
TRBJ2-3	-	-	15	TRBV7-3	TGTGCCAGCAGCGCTAAGATGGGCAGGGCTGATACGCAGTATTTT	CASSAKMGRADTQYF
TRBJ2-7	-	-	15	TRBV19	TGTGCCAGTAGTATACGGAAGGGGCTCTCCTACGAGCAGTACTTC	CASSIRKGLSYEQYF
TRBJ1-4	-	-	20	TRBV28	TGTGCCAGCAGTTTATCGCCGGGCAGGGCAGGGTCACCTCCAAGAGAAAAACTGTTTTTT	CASSLSPGRAGSPPREKLFF
TRBJ2-5	once	-	13	TRBV2	TGTGCCAGCAGTCTCACGCGGATGGAGACCCAGTACTTC	CASSLTRMETQYF
TRBJ2-3	-	TRBD2	17	TRBV4-1	TGCGCCAGCAGCCAAGGCACACGCGGGAGGTGGGGGAATACGCAGTATTTT	CASSQGTRGRWGNTQYF
TRBJ2-7	-	TRBD2	19	TRBV7-9	TGTGCCAGCAGCCCATCCGGGACTAGCGGGACAAGTCCCTCCTACGAGCAGTACTTC	CASSPSGTSGTSPSYEQYF
TRBJ2-7	-	-	18	TRBV18	TGTGCCAGCTCACCAACGGTCGTGGGCAGGGGATTTTCCTACGAGCAGTACTTC	CASSPTVVGRGFSYEQYF
TRBJ1-5	-	TRBD1	14	TRBV6-6	TGTGCCAGCAGTTCCCGACAGGGGAGTCAGCCCCAGCATTTT	CASSSRQGSQPQHF
TRBJ1-4	-	-	13	TRBV15	TGTGCCACCAGCAGAGGCACTAATGAAAAACTGTTTTTT	CATSRGTNEKLFF
TRBJ2-3	-	-	14	TRBV5-4	TGTGCCAGCAGCTTACCCAAGAGCACAGATACGCAGTATTTT	CASSLPKSTDTQYF
TRBJ1-2	few	-	16	TRBV30	TGTGCCTGGAGTGTATGGGGGGACTCCTCTAACTATGGCTACACCTTC	CAWSVWGDSSNYGYTF
TRBJ1-2	-	-	12	TRBV6-5	TGTGCCAGCAGTTCGAGAGGGGATGGCTACACCTTC	CASSSRGDGYTF
TRBJ2-1	-	TRBD2	17	TRBV28	TGTGCCAGCAGTTTAGGGGGTCTAGCGGGCCATTACAATGAGCAGTTCTTC	CASSLGGLAGHYNEQFF
TRBJ2-7	-	-	13	TRBV5-4	TGTGCCAGCAGCCCCCCTGGTACCTACGAGCAGTACTTC	CASSPPGTYEQYF
TRBJ2-7	-	TRBD2	15	TRBV9	TGTGCCAGCAGCCCGGAGCGGGGTGGTTTCTACGAGCAGTACTTC	CASSPERGGFYEQYF